This T cell receptor (beta chain) was captured by sequencing in a study of T cells in Graves' hyperthyroidism and ophthalmopathy. Broader study findings: Stable hyperthyroidism was told apart from ophthalmopathy by a model built on 13 V-J features. Most clonotypes expanded in thyroid above 0.001 were likewise present in blood.

Amplified TCR beta CDR3 regions derived from RNA transcripts. First-round RT-PCR targeting the TCR CDR3 was performed with the HTBI primer set. TCRdb re-called the multiplex PCR reads through MiXCR, storing one row per CDR3 protein. The sample consists of 450,000 to 700,000 distinct CDR3 sequences, roughly 46% of them appearing once. Uncontrolled infection, other autoimmune disease, pregnancy or lactation led to exclusion. Diagnostic assessment was based on clinical symptoms, serum thyroxine and TRAb, thyroid ultrasound and orbital computed tomography. Trimming took off 3 bases at V and 11 bases at J, with 17 bases between the two ends. The CDR3 is made up of 14 amino acids. The germline gives CDR1 SGHAT, CDR2 FQNNGV. Concerning this clonotype itself: The antigen is unknown.

The sample comprised peripheral blood or thyroid tissue (not recorded which). This receptor was identified in an adult woman with Graves' disease, either hyperthyroidism or ophthalmopathy (not recorded which). The J gene is TRBJ1-5, the V gene TRBV11-2; tentatively, D is TRBD1 (5 bases). CDR3 protein: CASSLGLPGGTQHF. The CDR3 DNA follows: TGTGCCAGCAGCTTGGGACTTCCTGGGGGGACCCAGCATTTT.